This T cell receptor beta chain stems from a study of shared clonotypes between healthy human individuals. CDR1 is SGHTA, CDR2 FQGNSA, per germline. The CDR3 extends over 15 amino acids. Germline trimming cut 5 bases from V and 3 bases from J; bases unmatched to any gene: 10. The protocol was immunoSEQ multiplex PCR, while the TCRdb copy is restricted to in-frame clones and leaves out a portion. The repertoire consists of about 500,000 clones, with approximately 80% occurring once and the leading ten covering about 11%. This clonotype was obtained from a woman aged 40 to 50 in good health. Some clones in this sample may be carry-over from other donors' samples. What was sequenced was PBMCs. The J gene is TRBJ2-7, the V gene TRBV7-2; 7 positions agree with TRBD2. Here the CDR3 reads CASSRWAGVNYEQYF. CDR3 DNA sequence: TGTGCCAGCAGCCGGTGGGCGGGAGTAAACTACGAGCAGTACTTC.